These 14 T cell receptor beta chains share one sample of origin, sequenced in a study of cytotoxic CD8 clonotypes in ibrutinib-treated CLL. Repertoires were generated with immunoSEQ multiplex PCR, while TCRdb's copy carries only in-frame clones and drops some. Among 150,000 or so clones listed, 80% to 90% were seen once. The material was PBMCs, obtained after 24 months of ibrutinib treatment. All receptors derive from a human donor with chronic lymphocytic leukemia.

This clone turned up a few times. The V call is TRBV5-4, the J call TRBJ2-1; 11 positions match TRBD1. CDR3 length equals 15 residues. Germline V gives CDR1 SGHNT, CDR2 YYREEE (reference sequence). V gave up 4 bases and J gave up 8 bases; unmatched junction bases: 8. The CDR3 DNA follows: TGTGCCAGCAGCGCCCGGGACAGGGGGAGGTATGAGCAGTTCTTC. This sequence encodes CASSARDRGRYEQFF.

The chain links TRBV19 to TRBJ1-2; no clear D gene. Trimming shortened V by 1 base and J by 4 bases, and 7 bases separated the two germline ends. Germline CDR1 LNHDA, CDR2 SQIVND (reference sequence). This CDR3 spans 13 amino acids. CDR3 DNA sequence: TGTGCCAGTAGTATAGGGTCCAGCTATGGCTACACCTTC. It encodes CASSIGSSYGYTF.

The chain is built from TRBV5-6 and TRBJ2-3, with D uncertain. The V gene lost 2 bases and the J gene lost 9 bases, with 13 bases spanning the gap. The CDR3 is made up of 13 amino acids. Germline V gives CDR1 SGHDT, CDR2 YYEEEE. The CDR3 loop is CASSLNLEETQYF. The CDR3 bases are TGTGCCAGCAGCTTAAACCTCGAGGAGACGCAGTATTTT. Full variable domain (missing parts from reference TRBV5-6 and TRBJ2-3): DAGVTQSPTHLIKTRGQQVTLRCSPKSGHDTVSWYQQALGQGPQFIFQYYEEEERQRGNFPDRFSGHQFPNYSSELNVNALLLGDSALYLCASSLNLEETQYFGPGTRLTVL.

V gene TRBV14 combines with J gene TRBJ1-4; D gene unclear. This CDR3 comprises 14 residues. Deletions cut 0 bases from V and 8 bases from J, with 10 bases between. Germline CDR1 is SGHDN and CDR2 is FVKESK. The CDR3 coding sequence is TGTGCCAGCAGCCAAGAGGGCCTGGTCGAAAAACTGTTTTTT. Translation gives CASSQEGLVEKLFF.

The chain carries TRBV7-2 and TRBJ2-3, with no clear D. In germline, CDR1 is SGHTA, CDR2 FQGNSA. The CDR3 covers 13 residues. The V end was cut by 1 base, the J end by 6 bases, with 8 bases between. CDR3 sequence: CASSLDAGDTQYF. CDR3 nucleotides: TGTGCCAGCAGCTTAGATGCAGGTGATACGCAGTATTTT.

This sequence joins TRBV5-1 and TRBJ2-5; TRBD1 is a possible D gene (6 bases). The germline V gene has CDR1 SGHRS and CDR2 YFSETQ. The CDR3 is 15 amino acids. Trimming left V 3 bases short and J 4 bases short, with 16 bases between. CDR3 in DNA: TGCGCCAGCAGCTCCGGACAGATATCCGGAGAGACCCAGTACTTC. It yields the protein CASSSGQISGETQYF.

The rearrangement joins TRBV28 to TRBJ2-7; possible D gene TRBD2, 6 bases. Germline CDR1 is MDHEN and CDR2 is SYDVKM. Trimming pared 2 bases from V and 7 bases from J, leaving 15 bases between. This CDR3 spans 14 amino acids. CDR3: CASSLSHPAGEQYF. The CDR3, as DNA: TGTGCCAGCAGTTTAAGTCACCCCGCGGGAGAGCAGTACTTC.

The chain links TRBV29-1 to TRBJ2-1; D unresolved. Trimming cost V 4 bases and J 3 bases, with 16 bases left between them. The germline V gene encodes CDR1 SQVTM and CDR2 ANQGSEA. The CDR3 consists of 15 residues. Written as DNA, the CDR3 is TGCAGCGTTGCGCCGTCTTCGATCCGCTACAATGAGCAGTTCTTC. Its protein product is CSVAPSSIRYNEQFF.

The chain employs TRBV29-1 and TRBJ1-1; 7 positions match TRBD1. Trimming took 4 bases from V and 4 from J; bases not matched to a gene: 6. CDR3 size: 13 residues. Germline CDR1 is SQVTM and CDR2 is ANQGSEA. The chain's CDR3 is CSVGQGQTTEAFF. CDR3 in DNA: TGCAGCGTTGGTCAGGGACAGACCACTGAAGCTTTCTTT.

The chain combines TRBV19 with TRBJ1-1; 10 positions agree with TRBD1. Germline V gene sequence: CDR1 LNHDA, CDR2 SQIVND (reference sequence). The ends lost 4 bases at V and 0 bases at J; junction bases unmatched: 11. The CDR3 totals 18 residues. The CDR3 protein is CASSRLGTGENLNTEAFF. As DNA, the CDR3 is TGTGCCAGTAGTAGACTAGGGACAGGGGAAAATCTGAACACTGAAGCTTTCTTT.

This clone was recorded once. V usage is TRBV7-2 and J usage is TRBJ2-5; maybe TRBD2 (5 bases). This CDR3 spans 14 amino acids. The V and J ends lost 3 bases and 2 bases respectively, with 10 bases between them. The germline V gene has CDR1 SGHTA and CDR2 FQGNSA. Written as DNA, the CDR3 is TGTGCCAGCAGCTTGTGGACGGGGCAAGAGACCCAGTACTTC. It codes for CASSLWTGQETQYF.

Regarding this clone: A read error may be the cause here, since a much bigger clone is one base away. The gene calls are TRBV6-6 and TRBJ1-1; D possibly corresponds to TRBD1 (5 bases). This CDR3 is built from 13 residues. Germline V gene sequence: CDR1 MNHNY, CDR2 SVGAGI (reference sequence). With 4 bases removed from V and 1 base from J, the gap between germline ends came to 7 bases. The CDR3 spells CASSLTENTEAFF. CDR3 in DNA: TGTGCCAGCAGTTTGACAGAGAACACTGAAGCTTTCTTT.

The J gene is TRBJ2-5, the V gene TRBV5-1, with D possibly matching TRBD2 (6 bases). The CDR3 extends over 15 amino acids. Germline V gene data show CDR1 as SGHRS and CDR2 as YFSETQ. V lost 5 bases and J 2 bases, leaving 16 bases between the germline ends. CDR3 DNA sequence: TGCGCCAGCAGATGGGGACCTGGGGGGCAAGAGACCCAGTACTTC. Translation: CASRWGPGGQETQYF.

DNA for the CDR3: TGTGCCAGCAGCCCCATGGGTGATGGGTACACTGAAGCTTTCTTT. This sequence encodes CASSPMGDGYTEAFF. The V gene is TRBV7-9, the J gene TRBJ1-1, with D unclear. V was cut by 5 bases and J by 3 bases, with 16 bases left in between. CDR1 and CDR2 (germline): SEHNR, FQNEAQ (reference sequence). CDR3 length: 15 amino acids. The full variable domain, its missing parts supplied by reference TRBV7-9 and TRBJ1-1, is DTGVSQNPRHKITKRGQNVTFRCDPISEHNRLYWYRQTLGQGPEFLTYFQNEAQLEKSRLLSDRFSAERPKGSFSTLEIQRTEQGDSAMYLCASSPMGDGYTEAFFGQGTRLTVV.